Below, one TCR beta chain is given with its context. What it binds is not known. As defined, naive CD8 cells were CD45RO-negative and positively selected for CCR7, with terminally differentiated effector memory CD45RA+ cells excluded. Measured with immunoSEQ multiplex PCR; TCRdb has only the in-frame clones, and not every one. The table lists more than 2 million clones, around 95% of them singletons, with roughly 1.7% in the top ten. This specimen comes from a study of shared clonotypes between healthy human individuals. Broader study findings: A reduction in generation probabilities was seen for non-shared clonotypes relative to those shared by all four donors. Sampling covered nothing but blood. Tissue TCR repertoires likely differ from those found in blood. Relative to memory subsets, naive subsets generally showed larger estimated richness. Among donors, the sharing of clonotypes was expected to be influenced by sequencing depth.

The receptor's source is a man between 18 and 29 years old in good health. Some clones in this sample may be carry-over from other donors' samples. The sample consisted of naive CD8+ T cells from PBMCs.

The CDR3 region has the DNA TGTGCCAGCAGCTTGTTATATAGACCCTACGAGCAGTACTTC. Translated: CASSLLYRPYEQYF. The chain links TRBV5-6 to TRBJ2-7; D remains unclear. Germline V CDR1 and CDR2: SGHDT, YYEEEE. V was shortened by 1 base and J by 2 bases, with 10 bases between the two germline ends. The CDR3 length is 14 residues.